Sequencing of this TCR beta chain was carried out in a study of T cell repertoires in cytomegalovirus infection. CDR1 and CDR2 from the germline V gene are DFQATT and SNEGSKA (reference sequence). The CDR3 has 15 amino acids. The junction had 10 bases not matched to a gene; V was cut back by 0 bases and J by 9 bases. This clonotype was seen a few times. Each CDR3 protein gets one entry after TCRdb re-called the reads with MiXCR. Of some 220,000 distinct CDR3 sequences in the sample, roughly 12% were seen once. Sequencing input: PBMCs. This sequence originates from a human donor in good health (CMV status not recorded). Some clones in this sample may be carry-over from other donors' samples. This chain connects TRBV20-1 to TRBJ2-1; 8 nucleotides line up with TRBD2. The CDR3 here is CSAREAGGTQGEQFF. DNA for the CDR3: TGCAGTGCTAGAGAGGCGGGAGGTACCCAGGGTGAGCAGTTCTTC.